The next 7 T cell receptor beta chains were all read from a single sample in a study of control samples from healthy donors and cancer patients. TCRdb's copy holds only in-frame clones and misses some; the assay was immunoSEQ multiplex PCR. Of more than 100,000 clones listed, around 93% are singletons. Sequencing was carried out using blood. Every receptor here comes from a man between 18 and 35 years old in good health.

This clone has a handful of counts. This chain links TRBV5-1 with TRBJ1-2; a possible D gene is TRBD1 (6 bases). Trimming pared 4 bases from V and 3 bases from J, leaving 10 bases between. The germline V gene encodes CDR1 SGHRS and CDR2 YFSETQ. The CDR3 has 13 residues. The CDR3 region has the DNA TGCGCCAGCAGCCGGGACAATGACTATGGCTACACCTTC. It yields the protein CASSRDNDYGYTF.

The rearrangement uses TRBV10-3 and TRBJ1-2; 11 positions agree with TRBD1. V was pared by 6 bases and J by 7 bases, with 16 bases of the junction left unmatched. Germline V CDR1 and CDR2: ENHRY, SYGVKD. This CDR3 is 17 amino acids long. CDR3 sequence (DNA): TGTGCCATCAGGCGGACAGGGGGCCTACCTCAAGACTCTGGCTACACCTTC. The encoded protein is CAIRRTGGLPQDSGYTF.

The table lists this clone with a count of one. The V call is TRBV18, the J call TRBJ1-1; 7 nucleotides line up with TRBD1. Germline V CDR1 and CDR2: KGHSH, LQKENI. The V gene end was trimmed by 2 bases and the J gene end by 1 base; junction bases not matched to a gene: 4. This CDR3 is 15 amino acids long. The CDR3 region has the DNA TGTGCCAGCTCACCAGGACAGGTAACGAACACTGAAGCTTTCTTT. This sequence encodes CASSPGQVTNTEAFF.

This rearrangement joins TRBV12-5 to TRBJ2-2, with D perhaps TRBD1 (5 bases). There are 14 residues in the CDR3. The germline V gene encodes CDR1 LGHNT and CDR2 FRNRAP. The V end was cut by 0 bases, the J end by 9 bases, with 11 bases between. The CDR3 bases are TGTGCTAGTGGTTTGGTACCCAGGGTACGGGAGCTGTTTTTT. Residues: CASGLVPRVRELFF. Based on the CDR3 plus reference TRBV12-5 and TRBJ2-2, the full variable domain is DARVTQTPRHKVTEMGQEVTMRCQPILGHNTVFWYRQTMMQGLELLAYFRNRAPLDDSGMPKDRFSAEMPDATLATLKIQPSEPRDSAVYFCASGLVPRVRELFFGEGSRLTVL.

The rearrangement uses TRBV6-5 and TRBJ1-1, with D perhaps TRBD1 (5 bases). Germline V gene sequence: CDR1 MNHEY, CDR2 SVGAGI. V lost 2 bases to trimming and J lost 4 bases, with 11 bases between them. The CDR3 totals 14 residues. DNA for the CDR3: TGTGCCAGCAGTTACAATAGGCAGGGCACTGAAGCTTTCTTT. Its translation: CASSYNRQGTEAFF.

V gene TRBV11-2 combines with J gene TRBJ2-3; 8 positions agree with TRBD2. The J segment lost 2 bases and the V segment lost 6 bases, leaving 4 bases of the junction unmatched. Germline V gene lookup returns CDR1 SGHAT and CDR2 FQNNGV. The CDR3 sequence is 14 residues long. Here the CDR3 DNA reads TGTGCCAGCAGAATAGCGGGGAACACAGATACGCAGTATTTT. Translated: CASRIAGNTDTQYF.

The genes are TRBV27 and TRBJ1-2; TRBD1 matches 9 bases. After removal of 5 bases from V and 3 bases from J, the junction contained 4 bases not matched to a gene. This CDR3 has 14 residues. The V gene's germline CDR1 is MNHEY and CDR2 SMNVEV (reference sequence). CDR3 in amino acids: CASSEGQGHYGYTF. The CDR3 DNA sequence: TGTGCCAGCAGTGAGGGACAGGGTCACTATGGCTACACCTTC.